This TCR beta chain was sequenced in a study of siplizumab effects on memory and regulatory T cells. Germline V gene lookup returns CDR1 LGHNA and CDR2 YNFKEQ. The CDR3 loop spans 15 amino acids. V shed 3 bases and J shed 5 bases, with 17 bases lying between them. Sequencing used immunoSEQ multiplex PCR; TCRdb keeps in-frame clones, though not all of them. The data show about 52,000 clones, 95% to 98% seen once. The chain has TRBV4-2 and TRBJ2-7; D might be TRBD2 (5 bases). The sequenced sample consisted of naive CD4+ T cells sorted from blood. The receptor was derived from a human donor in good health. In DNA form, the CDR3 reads TGTGCCAGCAGCCAGGTTGCAGCGGCTGAACACGAGCAGTACTTC. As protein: CASSQVAAAEHEQYF.